The rows below give T cell receptor beta chains drawn from one sample of a study of T cell repertoires in cytomegalovirus infection. TCRdb analysed the reads with MiXCR anew, one entry per CDR3 protein. The sample records around 180,000 distinct CDR3 sequences, 25% to 30% being singletons. The sample was PBMCs. These receptors were taken from a human donor in good health (CMV status not recorded). Some clones in this sample may be carry-over from other donors' samples. CDR3s include the opening cysteine and the closing phenylalanine or tryptophan. The D gene is left open where the match is weak. Where a row states a size, it is once, few, many or the class of an expanded clone; other rows omit it.

J: TRBJ1-1
length: 11
size: -
V: TRBV29-1
D: -
DNA: TGCAGCGGAGCGATGAACACTGAAGCTTTCTTT
CDR3: CSGAMNTEAFF

J: TRBJ1-2
length: 13
size: few
V: TRBV20-1
D: TRBD1
DNA: TGCAGTGCCAGACAGGGGGGGCGTGATGGCTACACCTTC
CDR3: CSARQGGRDGYTF

J: TRBJ2-1
length: 18
size: -
V: TRBV24-1
D: -
DNA: TGTGCCACCACGGGAACGAACCTAATACTACAATCCTACAATGAGCAGTTCTTC
CDR3: CATTGTNLILQSYNEQFF

J: TRBJ1-1
length: 14
size: few
V: TRBV5-1
D: -
DNA: TGCGCCAGTACTAAACAGGCCTCCAACACTGAAGCTTTCTTT
CDR3: CASTKQASNTEAFF

J: TRBJ1-6
length: 15
size: -
V: TRBV5-1
D: -
DNA: TGCGCCAGCAGCTTGAGTGGGGGTACTGGTTCACCCCTCCACTTT
CDR3: CASSLSGGTGSPLHF

J: TRBJ1-6
length: 17
size: few
V: TRBV3-1
D: -
DNA: TGTGCCAGCAGCCAAGGGGTAAGGAGCCCCTATAATTCACCCCTCCACTTT
CDR3: CASSQGVRSPYNSPLHF

J: TRBJ2-2
length: 13
size: -
V: TRBV19
D: -
DNA: TGTGCCAGTAACCTGCGGGACCGGGGGGAGCTGTTTTTT
CDR3: CASNLRDRGELFF

J: TRBJ1-1
length: 14
size: -
V: TRBV4-1
D: -
DNA: TGTGCCAGCAGCCGCTTGGACGGGAACACTGAAGCTTTCTTT
CDR3: CASSRLDGNTEAFF

J: TRBJ1-2
length: 14
size: -
V: TRBV19
D: TRBD1
DNA: TGTGCCAGTAGTATTTCCTCGACAGGGTATGGCTACACCTTC
CDR3: CASSISSTGYGYTF

J: TRBJ1-5
length: 18
size: few
V: TRBV7-2
D: -
DNA: TGTGCCAGCAGCTTTCAAAGTATCAGCTTCAATAGCAATCAGCCCCAGCATTTT
CDR3: CASSFQSISFNSNQPQHF

J: TRBJ2-5
length: 13
size: few
V: TRBV11-3
D: -
DNA: TGTGCCAGCAGCCAAGGAAGGGAAGAGACCCAGTACTTC
CDR3: CASSQGREETQYF

J: TRBJ1-2
length: 14
size: many
V: TRBV7-2
D: -
DNA: TGTGCCAGCAGCTTAGTGACAGGAGGCTATGGCTACACCTTC
CDR3: CASSLVTGGYGYTF

J: TRBJ2-6
length: 17
size: few
V: TRBV29-1
D: TRBD1
DNA: TGCAGCGTTGTGAAGGACAGGGGGCTCTCTGGGGCCAACGTCCTGACTTTC
CDR3: CSVVKDRGLSGANVLTF

J: TRBJ1-2
length: 14
size: -
V: TRBV7-2
D: -
DNA: TGTGCCTGCAGCCCGAGGGAGGGGGACTATGGCTACACCTTC
CDR3: CACSPREGDYGYTF

J: TRBJ2-7
length: 14
size: -
V: TRBV6-2/TRBV6-3
D: -
DNA: TGTGCCAGCAGTTACCCGACAACCTCCCACGAGCAGTACTTC
CDR3: CASSYPTTSHEQYF

J: TRBJ2-2
length: 12
size: once
V: TRBV29-1
D: -
DNA: TGCAGCGTTTCCAGGTCGGCCGGGGAGCTGTTTTTT
CDR3: CSVSRSAGELFF

J: TRBJ1-2
length: 16
size: many
V: TRBV7-8
D: -
DNA: TGTGCCAGCAGCAATTCCGTGGCGGCGGGCAGCTATGGCTACACCTTC
CDR3: CASSNSVAAGSYGYTF

J: TRBJ2-3
length: 16
size: -
V: TRBV4-1
D: -
DNA: TGCGCCAGCCGCCTCAAGGAGGGGGTCTTCACAGATACGCAGTATTTT
CDR3: CASRLKEGVFTDTQYF

J: TRBJ1-4
length: 13
size: once
V: TRBV10-3
D: TRBD1
DNA: TGTGCCATCAGTTCAACAGGGGAAGAAAAACTGTTTTTT
CDR3: CAISSTGEEKLFF

J: TRBJ2-7
length: 17
size: many
V: TRBV6-5
D: TRBD1
DNA: TGTGCCAGCAGTTACTACTTACAGGGGGCGGGCTCCTACGAGCAGTACTTC
CDR3: CASSYYLQGAGSYEQYF

J: TRBJ2-1
length: 16
size: -
V: TRBV5-1
D: TRBD1
DNA: TGCGCCAGCAGCTTGTTACCGGGACAGGGGTCTCATGAGCAGTTCTTC
CDR3: CASSLLPGQGSHEQFF

J: TRBJ2-5
length: 15
size: few
V: TRBV6-5
D: TRBD2
DNA: TGTGCCAGCAGAACGGGACTAGCGGCCCTCAAGACCCAGTACTTC
CDR3: CASRTGLAALKTQYF

J: TRBJ1-1
length: 17
size: -
V: TRBV6-5
D: TRBD1
DNA: TGTGCCAGCAGTTACACTACAGGGGGCGCGAGAAACACTGAAGCTTTCTTT
CDR3: CASSYTTGGARNTEAFF

J: TRBJ1-2
length: 15
size: many
V: TRBV12-3/TRBV12-4
D: -
DNA: TGTGCCAGCAGTCTACAATGGACACCCGACTATGGCTACACCTTC
CDR3: CASSLQWTPDYGYTF

J: TRBJ2-1
length: 16
size: -
V: TRBV7-2
D: TRBD2
DNA: TGTGCCAGCAGCTTAGATAGCGGGGGGGGCGACAATGAGCAGTTCTTC
CDR3: CASSLDSGGGDNEQFF

J: TRBJ1-1
length: 14
size: few
V: TRBV7-9
D: -
DNA: TGTGCCAGCAGCCCCCCATTGGGGTACACTGAAGCTTTCTTT
CDR3: CASSPPLGYTEAFF

J: TRBJ1-1
length: 13
size: -
V: TRBV5-5
D: -
DNA: TGTGCCTCCAGGGAGGCCCTGAACACTGAAGCTTTCTTT
CDR3: CASREALNTEAFF

J: TRBJ1-3
length: 15
size: few
V: TRBV4-3
D: -
DNA: TGCGCCAGCAGCCAAGAGGGCAGGCCTGGAAACACCATATATTTT
CDR3: CASSQEGRPGNTIYF

J: TRBJ1-2
length: 15
size: -
V: TRBV12-3/TRBV12-4
D: TRBD1
DNA: TGTGCCAGCAGTCGGACAGGGGGCATGTCAGGTGGCTACACCTTC
CDR3: CASSRTGGMSGGYTF

J: TRBJ2-2
length: 16
size: many
V: TRBV5-1
D: -
DNA: TGCGCCAGCAGCTTGGCCTGGGGCGGAGACACCGGGGAGCTGTTTTTT
CDR3: CASSLAWGGDTGELFF

J: TRBJ1-1
length: 15
size: -
V: TRBV5-1
D: -
DNA: TGCGCCAGCAGCTTGGATGGGAGGGTGAACACTGAAGCTTTCTTT
CDR3: CASSLDGRVNTEAFF

J: TRBJ1-2
length: 16
size: -
V: TRBV6-5
D: -
DNA: TGTGCCAGCAGTCCCTGGGGGGGACAAGATCACTATGGCTACACCTTC
CDR3: CASSPWGGQDHYGYTF

J: TRBJ2-7
length: 17
size: few
V: TRBV13
D: -
DNA: TGTGCCAGCAGCTTAGGGGACACTCGAGGAATGATGTACGAGCAGTACTTC
CDR3: CASSLGDTRGMMYEQYF

J: TRBJ2-1
length: 17
size: -
V: TRBV12-3/TRBV12-4
D: -
DNA: TGTGCCAGCAGTCCGAATCAGGGCAGGGTCGGGATGGATGAGCAGTTCTTC
CDR3: CASSPNQGRVGMDEQFF

J: TRBJ1-2
length: 19
size: many
V: TRBV7-2
D: -
DNA: TGTGCCAGCAGCCCGGCCCACACGGGACAACGATTAGGGTACGGTGGCTACACCTTC
CDR3: CASSPAHTGQRLGYGGYTF

J: TRBJ2-7
length: 13
size: few
V: TRBV29-1
D: -
DNA: TGCAGCGTGGCCCGCGGGGAGCGCGACGAGCAGTACTTC
CDR3: CSVARGERDEQYF

J: TRBJ2-1
length: 16
size: -
V: TRBV11-2
D: TRBD1
DNA: TGTGCCAGCAGCCGAGATCGGGGGACAGGGTACAATGAGCAGTTCTTC
CDR3: CASSRDRGTGYNEQFF

J: TRBJ1-4
length: 15
size: few
V: TRBV25-1
D: -
DNA: TGTGCCAGCAGTGAAGGCGGCAGGGGTTATGAAAAACTGTTTTTT
CDR3: CASSEGGRGYEKLFF

J: TRBJ1-1
length: 13
size: once
V: TRBV6-1
D: -
DNA: TGTGCCAGCAAAATTGCAACTTGGGCTGAAGCTTTCTTT
CDR3: CASKIATWAEAFF

J: TRBJ1-4
length: 17
size: -
V: TRBV11-2
D: TRBD1
DNA: TGTGCCAGCAGCTTTCGGGCCCTGACAGGGTTTGAAGAAAAACTGTTTTTT
CDR3: CASSFRALTGFEEKLFF

J: TRBJ2-2
length: 15
size: -
V: TRBV19
D: TRBD1
DNA: TGTGCCAGTAGTATGAGGGGGCCTATGGCCGGGGAGCTGTTTTTT
CDR3: CASSMRGPMAGELFF

J: TRBJ2-5
length: 15
size: -
V: TRBV7-6
D: -
DNA: TGTGCCAGCAGCTTAGGTCCCCGGGTACAAGAGACCCAGTACTTC
CDR3: CASSLGPRVQETQYF

J: TRBJ2-1
length: 15
size: -
V: TRBV7-8
D: TRBD2
DNA: TGTGCCAGCAGCTTAGCTAGCGGGGGGGCCGGGGAGCAGTTCTTC
CDR3: CASSLASGGAGEQFF

J: TRBJ2-5
length: 13
size: -
V: TRBV7-6
D: -
DNA: TGTGCCAGCATCGACCAGCCCCAAGAGACCCAGTACTTC
CDR3: CASIDQPQETQYF

J: TRBJ1-1
length: 13
size: -
V: TRBV27
D: -
DNA: TGTGCCAGCAGTTTAGGGGACCGCACTGAAGCTTTCTTT
CDR3: CASSLGDRTEAFF

J: TRBJ1-6
length: 15
size: -
V: TRBV7-8
D: -
DNA: TGTGCCAGCAGCCCCCAGACACTGGATAATTCACCCCTCCACTTT
CDR3: CASSPQTLDNSPLHF

J: TRBJ1-4
length: 15
size: -
V: TRBV6-2/TRBV6-3
D: -
DNA: TGTGCCAGCAGTTACTCGGGAACAACTAATGAAAAACTGTTTTTT
CDR3: CASSYSGTTNEKLFF

J: TRBJ2-7
length: 14
size: -
V: TRBV11-2
D: TRBD1
DNA: TGTGCCAGCAGCTCCTGGGACAGCTCCTACGAGCAGTACTTC
CDR3: CASSSWDSSYEQYF

J: TRBJ1-2
length: 12
size: -
V: TRBV7-2
D: -
DNA: TGTGCCAGCAGCCCTACCGTCTATGGCTACACCTTC
CDR3: CASSPTVYGYTF

J: TRBJ2-1
length: 15
size: few
V: TRBV6-5
D: -
DNA: TGTGCCAGTTGGGACCGGGCCCCAGGGCGCAATGAGCAGTTCTTC
CDR3: CASWDRAPGRNEQFF

J: TRBJ2-7
length: 12
size: -
V: TRBV15
D: -
DNA: TGTGCCACCAGCTACGGGACCTACGAGCAGTACTTC
CDR3: CATSYGTYEQYF

J: TRBJ2-3
length: 16
size: -
V: TRBV14
D: -
DNA: TGTGCCAGCAGCGAAGACAGGGGAGGGTGGCAGGATACGCAGTATTTT
CDR3: CASSEDRGGWQDTQYF